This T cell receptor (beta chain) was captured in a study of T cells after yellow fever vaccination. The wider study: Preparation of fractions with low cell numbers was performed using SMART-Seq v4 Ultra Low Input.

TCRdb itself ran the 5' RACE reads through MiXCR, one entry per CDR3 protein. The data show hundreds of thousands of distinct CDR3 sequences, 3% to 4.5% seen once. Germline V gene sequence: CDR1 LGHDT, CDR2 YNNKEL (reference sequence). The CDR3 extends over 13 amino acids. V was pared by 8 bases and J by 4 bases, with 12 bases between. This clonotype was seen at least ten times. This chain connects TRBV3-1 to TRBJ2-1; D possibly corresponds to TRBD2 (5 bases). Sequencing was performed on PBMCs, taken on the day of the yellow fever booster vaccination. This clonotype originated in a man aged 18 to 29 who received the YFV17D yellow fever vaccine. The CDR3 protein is CASALDSYNEQFF. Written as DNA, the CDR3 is TGTGCCAGCGCCCTGGACTCATACAATGAGCAGTTCTTC.